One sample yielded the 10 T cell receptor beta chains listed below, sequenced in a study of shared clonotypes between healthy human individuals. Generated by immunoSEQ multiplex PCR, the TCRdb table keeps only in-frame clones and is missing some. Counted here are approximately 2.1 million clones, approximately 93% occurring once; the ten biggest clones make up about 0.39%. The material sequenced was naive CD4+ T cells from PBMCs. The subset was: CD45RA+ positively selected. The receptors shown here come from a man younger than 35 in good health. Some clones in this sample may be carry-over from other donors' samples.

CDR3 protein: CASSLTSGSPEQYF. DNA of the CDR3: TGTGCCAGCAGTTTAACTAGCGGGTCTCCCGAGCAGTACTTC. This chain uses TRBV28 with TRBJ2-7; 9 nucleotides agree with TRBD2. V lost 2 bases to trimming and J lost 6 bases; unmatched junction nucleotides: 5. The CDR3 has 14 residues. Germline CDR1 reads MDHEN; CDR2 reads SYDVKM.

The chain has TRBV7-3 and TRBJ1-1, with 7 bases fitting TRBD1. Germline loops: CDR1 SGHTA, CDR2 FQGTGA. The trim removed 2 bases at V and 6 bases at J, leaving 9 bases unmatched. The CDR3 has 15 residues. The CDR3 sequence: CASSLDRVLGSEAFF. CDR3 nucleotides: TGTGCCAGCAGCTTAGACAGGGTGCTGGGGTCTGAAGCTTTCTTT.

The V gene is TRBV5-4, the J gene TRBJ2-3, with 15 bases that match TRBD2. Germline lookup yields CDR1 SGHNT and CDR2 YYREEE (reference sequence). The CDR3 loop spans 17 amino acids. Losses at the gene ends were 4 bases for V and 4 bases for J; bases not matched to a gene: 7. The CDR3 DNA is TGTGCCAGCAGCCGAGGGACTAGCGGGAGGTGGGCAGATACGCAGTATTTT. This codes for CASSRGTSGRWADTQYF.

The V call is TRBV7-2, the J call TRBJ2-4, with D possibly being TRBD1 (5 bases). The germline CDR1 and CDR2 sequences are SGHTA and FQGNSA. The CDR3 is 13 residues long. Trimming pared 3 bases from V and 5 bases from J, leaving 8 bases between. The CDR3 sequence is CASSFDRQNIQYF. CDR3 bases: TGTGCCAGCAGCTTTGACAGACAAAACATTCAGTACTTC.

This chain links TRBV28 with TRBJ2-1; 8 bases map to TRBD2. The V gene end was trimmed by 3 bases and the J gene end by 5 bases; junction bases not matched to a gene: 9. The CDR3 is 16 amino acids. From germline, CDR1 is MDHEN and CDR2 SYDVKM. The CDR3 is CASSLGGTSGNNEQFF. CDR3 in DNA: TGTGCCAGCAGTTTGGGGGGAACTAGCGGTAACAATGAGCAGTTCTTC. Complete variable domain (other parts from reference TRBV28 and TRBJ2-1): DVKVTQSSRYLVKRTGEKVFLECVQDMDHENMFWYRQDPGLGLRLIYFSYDVKMKEKGDIPEGYSVSREKKERFSLILESASTNQTSMYLCASSLGGTSGNNEQFFGPGTRLTVL.

The CDR3 DNA is TGTGCCAGCATCCTAGCGGGAGCAGATACGCAGTATTTT. Protein sequence: CASILAGADTQYF. The rearrangement links TRBV6-1 to TRBJ2-3; 10 bases align to TRBD2. The CDR3 consists of 13 residues. The junction had 2 bases not matched to a gene; V was cut back by 7 bases and J by 4 bases. Germline values: CDR1 MNHNS, CDR2 SASEGT.

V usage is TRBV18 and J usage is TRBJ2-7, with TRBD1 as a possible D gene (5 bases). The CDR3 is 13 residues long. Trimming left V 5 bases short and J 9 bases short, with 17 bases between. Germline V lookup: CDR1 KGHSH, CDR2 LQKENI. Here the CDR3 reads CASSSQGFQGQYF. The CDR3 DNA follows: TGTGCCAGCTCATCTCAGGGTTTTCAGGGGCAGTACTTC.

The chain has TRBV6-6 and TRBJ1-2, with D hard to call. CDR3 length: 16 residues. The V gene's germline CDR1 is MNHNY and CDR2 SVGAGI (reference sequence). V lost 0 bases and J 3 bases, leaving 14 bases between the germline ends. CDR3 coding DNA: TGTGCCAGCAGTTACTCCGGGTTGTGGGCTGACTATGGCTACACCTTC. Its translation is CASSYSGLWADYGYTF.

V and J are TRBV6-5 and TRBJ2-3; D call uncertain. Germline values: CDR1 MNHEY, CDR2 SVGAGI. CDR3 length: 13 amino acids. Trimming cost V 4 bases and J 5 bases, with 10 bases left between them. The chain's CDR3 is CASSSRPGDTQYF. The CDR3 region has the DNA TGTGCCAGCAGTTCCAGACCCGGAGATACGCAGTATTTT.

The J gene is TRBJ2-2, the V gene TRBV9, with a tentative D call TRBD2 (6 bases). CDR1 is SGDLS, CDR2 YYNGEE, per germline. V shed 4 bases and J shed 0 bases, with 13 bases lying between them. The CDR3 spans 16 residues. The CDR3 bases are TGTGCCAGCAGCCTCGCGTGGGGGGCGAACACCGGGGAGCTGTTTTTT. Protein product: CASSLAWGANTGELFF.